These T cell receptor beta chains were read from a single sample in a study of shared clonotypes between healthy human individuals. Using immunoSEQ multiplex PCR, the repertoire was profiled, and TCRdb retains in-frame clones only, with some absent. The sample holds more than 2 million clones, 85% to 95% seen once. Sample: naive CD8+ T cells from PBMCs. The receptors were sampled from a man between 18 and 29 years old in good health. Some clones in this sample may be carry-over from other donors' samples. CDR3s include the opening cysteine and the closing phenylalanine or tryptophan. Each record gives: V gene, D gene, clone size, J gene, CDR3 protein, CDR3 DNA. The D gene is left open where the match is weak. A clone size is listed for some rows: how often the clone was seen (once, few, many), or a class if it is expanded.

>TRBV15|.|.|TRBJ2-7
CATSRGGGPYEQYF
TGTGCCACCAGCAGAGGTGGCGGGCCCTACGAGCAGTACTTC
>TRBV19|TRBD2|.|TRBJ2-3
CASSISGLRRTDTQYF
TGTGCCAGTAGTATCTCGGGACTACGCCGCACAGATACGCAGTATTTT
>TRBV11-2|.|.|TRBJ1-2
CASSPGNANYGYTF
TGTGCCAGCAGCCCCGGGAATGCTAACTATGGCTACACCTTC
>TRBV9|.|.|TRBJ2-4
CASSVGRFGNIQYF
TGTGCCAGCAGCGTAGGCAGGTTTGGAAACATTCAGTACTTC
>TRBV13|.|.|TRBJ2-7
CASSPRLDFSYEQYF
TGTGCCAGCAGCCCTCGATTGGACTTCTCCTACGAGCAGTACTTC
>TRBV27|.|once|TRBJ2-1
CASSYGGAGFNEQFF
TGTGCCAGCAGTTACGGCGGGGCGGGATTCAATGAGCAGTTCTTC
>TRBV15|TRBD1|.|TRBJ2-2
CATSKDRGGTGELFF
TGTGCCACCAGCAAAGACAGGGGGGGCACCGGGGAGCTGTTTTTT
>TRBV5-1|.|once|TRBJ2-1
CASSLAEGARNEQFF
TGCGCCAGCAGCCTGGCTGAGGGTGCCCGCAATGAGCAGTTCTTC
>TRBV27|.|.|TRBJ1-1
CASSQWGPGTEAFF
TGTGCCAGCAGTCAGTGGGGGCCTGGCACTGAAGCTTTCTTT
>TRBV21-1|.|.|TRBJ1-5
CASSRMEGVGDSNQPQHF
TGTGCCAGCAGCAGGATGGAGGGCGTGGGTGATAGCAATCAGCCCCAGCATTTT
>TRBV7-6|.|once|TRBJ2-3
CASSLEWVGSTDTQYF
TGTGCCAGCAGCTTAGAATGGGTGGGGAGCACAGATACGCAGTATTTT
>TRBV7-9|TRBD2|once|TRBJ2-7
CASSPPETSVYPDWGQYF
TGTGCCAGCAGCCCCCCGGAGACTAGCGTTTACCCGGATTGGGGGCAGTACTTC
>TRBV19|.|.|TRBJ1-5
CASSERLVHQPQHF
TGTGCCAGTAGCGAGCGGTTGGTACATCAGCCCCAGCATTTT
>TRBV2|TRBD2|.|TRBJ2-1
CASSPAGGTNQQFF
TGTGCCAGCAGTCCAGCGGGAGGGACCAATCAGCAGTTCTTC
>TRBV7-9|.|.|TRBJ2-3
CASSSVGQGTDTQYF
TGTGCCAGCAGCTCCGTGGGGCAGGGCACAGATACGCAGTATTTT
>TRBV27|.|.|TRBJ2-6
CASSPEGHRLISGANVLTF
TGTGCCAGCAGCCCCGAAGGCCACAGGCTCATCTCTGGGGCCAACGTCCTGACTTTC
>TRBV27|.|.|TRBJ1-2
CASSQPTGLGYTF
TGTGCCAGCAGTCAGCCAACAGGGCTTGGCTACACCTTC
>TRBV13|.|.|TRBJ2-3
CASSLWSVGITDTQYF
TGTGCCAGCAGCTTATGGTCTGTCGGGATCACAGATACGCAGTATTTT
>TRBV11-2|TRBD2|once|TRBJ2-2
CASSFSTSGRAGELFF
TGTGCCAGCAGCTTCTCGACTAGCGGGAGGGCCGGGGAGCTGTTTTTT
>TRBV6-5|.|.|TRBJ2-7
CASSYWQGGLYEQYF
TGTGCCAGCAGTTACTGGCAGGGGGGACTATACGAGCAGTACTTC
>TRBV7-9|.|.|TRBJ2-7
CASSLRVPEQYF
TGTGCCAGCAGCCTCAGGGTACCCGAGCAGTACTTC
>TRBV6-6|.|.|TRBJ2-3
CASNMAGRTDTQYF
TGTGCCAGCAATATGGCGGGGCGGACAGATACGCAGTATTTT
>TRBV4-1|TRBD2|.|TRBJ2-1
CASSQTQSGSSYNEQFF
TGCGCCAGCAGCCAAACACAAAGCGGGAGCTCCTACAATGAGCAGTTCTTC
>TRBV7-9|TRBD1|once|TRBJ2-7
CASRKGGPTYEQYF
TGTGCCAGCAGAAAAGGGGGCCCAACCTACGAGCAGTACTTC
>TRBV29-1|.|.|TRBJ2-2
CSVVCATGELFF
TGCAGCGTTGTGTGTGCGACCGGGGAGCTGTTTTTT
>TRBV7-2|TRBD1|.|TRBJ2-7
CASSLEVLPGGREQYF
TGTGCCAGCAGCTTAGAGGTACTCCCAGGGGGTCGCGAGCAGTACTTC
>TRBV6-5|.|.|TRBJ2-3
CASSYSSSRDTQYF
TGTGCCAGCAGTTACTCCAGCAGCCGGGATACGCAGTATTTT
>TRBV5-8|.|.|TRBJ2-7
CASSAPSEEVFYEQYF
TGTGCCAGCAGCGCCCCCTCCGAGGAGGTCTTCTACGAGCAGTACTTC
>TRBV25-1|.|.|TRBJ1-6
CACGLVSTLHF
TGTGCCTGCGGTCTGGTGTCAACCCTCCACTTT
>TRBV19|.|.|TRBJ2-7
CASSAPGSDEQYF
TGTGCCAGTAGTGCCCCGGGGAGCGACGAGCAGTACTTC
>TRBV13|.|.|TRBJ1-5
CASSLGVGNQPQHF
TGTGCCAGCAGCTTAGGCGTAGGCAATCAGCCCCAGCATTTT
>TRBV7-8|TRBD2|.|TRBJ2-7
CASSPGTRAYEQYF
TGTGCCAGCAGCCCCGGGACTAGAGCGTACGAGCAGTACTTC
>TRBV4-3|.|.|TRBJ2-1
CASSQVNHNNEQFF
TGCGCCAGCAGCCAGGTTAACCACAACAATGAGCAGTTCTTC
>TRBV12-5|TRBD2|once|TRBJ2-7
CASALAGSYEQYF
TGTGCTAGTGCCCTAGCGGGAAGTTACGAGCAGTACTTC
>TRBV7-6|TRBD1|once|TRBJ2-1
CASSLRGPGNEQFF
TGTGCCAGCAGCTTAAGGGGGCCAGGCAATGAGCAGTTCTTC
>TRBV5-1|TRBD1|.|TRBJ2-7
CASSLTKGAPGFYEQYF
TGCGCCAGCAGCTTGACCAAGGGGGCGCCGGGCTTCTACGAGCAGTACTTC
>TRBV7-9|.|.|TRBJ1-3
CASSLFAPGNTIYF
TGTGCCAGCAGCTTATTCGCACCGGGAAACACCATATATTTT
>TRBV29-1|TRBD1|.|TRBJ2-7
CSVGPGTGTEQYF
TGCAGCGTCGGTCCCGGGACAGGGACCGAGCAGTACTTC
>TRBV4-1|.|.|TRBJ2-5
CASSQDPAGQETQYF
TGCGCCAGCAGCCAAGATCCTGCGGGCCAAGAGACCCAGTACTTC
>TRBV9|TRBD1|.|TRBJ1-1
CASSGGTAEAFF
TGTGCCAGCAGCGGAGGGACAGCTGAAGCTTTCTTT
>TRBV19|.|.|TRBJ2-3
CASSPRVPLRGTDTQYF
TGTGCCAGTAGTCCTCGCGTCCCCCTAAGGGGCACAGATACGCAGTATTTT
>TRBV7-6|TRBD2|.|TRBJ2-1
CASSSPSGSSYNEQFF
TGTGCCAGCAGCTCACCTAGCGGGAGCTCCTACAATGAGCAGTTCTTC
>TRBV9|TRBD1|.|TRBJ2-3
CASSSRDSFRGTDTQYF
TGTGCCAGCAGCAGCCGGGACAGTTTTCGGGGCACAGATACGCAGTATTTT
>TRBV5-8|.|.|TRBJ1-1
CASSQTMNTEAFF
TGTGCCAGCAGCCAGACAATGAACACTGAAGCTTTCTTT
>TRBV18|TRBD1|.|TRBJ1-1
CASSPPDRGRRNTEAFF
TGTGCCAGCTCACCCCCCGACAGGGGGCGGCGGAACACTGAAGCTTTCTTT
>TRBV27|.|.|TRBJ2-1
CASSLSYYNEQFF
TGTGCCAGCAGTTTATCCTACTACAATGAGCAGTTCTTC
>TRBV5-6|TRBD2|.|TRBJ2-7
CASSVPGLAGGPSYEQYF
TGTGCCAGCAGCGTCCCGGGACTAGCGGGAGGCCCATCCTACGAGCAGTACTTC
>TRBV27|.|.|TRBJ2-7
CASMTPEGPYEQYF
TGTGCCAGCATGACCCCCGAGGGCCCCTACGAGCAGTACTTC
>TRBV4-3|.|.|TRBJ1-3
CASSQGVGDSGNTIYF
TGCGCCAGCAGCCAAGGGGTCGGAGACTCTGGAAACACCATATATTTT